The 22 T cell receptor beta chains presented below share a single source sample, sequenced in a study of CD4 T cells in relation to SARS-CoV-2 and coronaviruses. This table comes from immunoSEQ multiplex PCR, and its TCRdb copy is limited to in-frame clones, with some not included. The sample yields under 50,000 clones, around 89% seen once. Material: memory CD4+ T cells from PBMCs. The source is an adult with COVID-19.

This chain connects TRBV5-4 to TRBJ2-5; D not resolved. Deletions cut 7 bases from V and 1 base from J, with 14 bases between. From germline, CDR1 is SGHNT and CDR2 YYREEE (reference sequence). The CDR3 length is 14 residues. CDR3 in DNA: TGTGCCAGCGCTTCCGCGGCCTCCCAAGAGACCCAGTACTTC. Its protein is CASASAASQETQYF. Based on the CDR3 plus reference TRBV5-4 and TRBJ2-5, the full variable domain is ETGVTQSPTHLIKTRGQQVTLRCSSQSGHNTVSWYQQALGQGPQFIFQYYREEENGRGNFPPRFSGLQFPNYSSELNVNALELDDSALYLCASASAASQETQYFGPGTRLLVL.

In its sample, this clone was seen a few times. V is TRBV2 and J is TRBJ1-6, with 11 bases fitting TRBD1. The trim removed 7 bases at V and 9 bases at J, leaving 14 bases unmatched. Germline CDR1 is SNHLY and CDR2 is FYNNEI. The CDR3 is 17 residues long. The CDR3 protein is CASIAGWTGGGGSPLHF. CDR3 coding DNA: TGTGCCAGCATCGCTGGTTGGACAGGGGGCGGAGGTTCACCCCTCCACTTT.

This sequence joins TRBV9 and TRBJ2-6; D might be TRBD1 (6 bases). Trimming stripped 2 bases from V and 4 bases from J, with 13 bases between. CDR3 length equals 16 residues. Germline lookup yields CDR1 SGDLS and CDR2 YYNGEE. CDR3 sequence: CASSVRQDPGANVLTF. The CDR3, as DNA: TGTGCCAGCAGCGTGCGACAGGACCCGGGGGCCAACGTCCTGACTTTC.

This chain links TRBV6-5 with TRBJ2-2; D is undetermined. Between the trimmed V and J ends, which lost 10 bases and 7 bases, there was a span of 13 bases. Germline V gene data show CDR1 as MNHEY and CDR2 as SVGAGI. The CDR3 loop spans 12 amino acids. The chain's CDR3 is CATALQIGELFF. In nucleotides, the CDR3 is TGTGCCACCGCACTCCAGATCGGGGAGCTGTTTTTT.

The chain couples TRBV7-6 to TRBJ2-5; a possible D gene is TRBD2 (6 bases). Germline assignment: CDR1 SGHVS and CDR2 FNYEAQ. Trimming took 1 base from V and 5 from J, leaving 14 bases between them. This CDR3 comprises 15 residues. CDR3 sequence: CASSLGQLARETQYF. The CDR3 DNA sequence: TGTGCCAGCAGCTTAGGCCAACTAGCCCGGGAGACCCAGTACTTC.

The rearrangement links TRBV28 to TRBJ1-6; no firm D call. Per the germline V gene, CDR1 is MDHEN and CDR2 is SYDVKM. V was trimmed by 9 bases and J by 14 bases, leaving 17 bases between them. The CDR3 runs 12 residues. CDR3 amino acids: CASLGRPTTLHF. CDR3 nucleotide sequence: TGTGCCAGTCTTGGACGGCCTACCACCCTCCACTTT.

The chain has TRBV19 and TRBJ1-1; D is possibly TRBD1 (6 bases). CDR1 is LNHDA, CDR2 SQIVND, per germline (reference sequence). V was shortened by 4 bases and J by 5 bases, with 20 bases between the two germline ends. CDR3 length: 16 amino acids. The CDR3 sequence: CASSTKAGVTSTEAFF. In nucleotides, the CDR3 is TGTGCCAGTAGTACTAAAGCAGGGGTGACTTCTACTGAAGCTTTCTTT.

The chain recombines TRBV30 with TRBJ2-5; 7 bases map to TRBD1. Per germline, CDR1 GTSNPN and CDR2 SVGIG (reference sequence). V dropped 2 bases and J dropped 5; count of bases not matched to a gene: 11. The CDR3 extends over 15 amino acids. The DNA of the CDR3 is TGTGCCTGGAGTAGGGACAGCTACAGATCGGAGACCCAGTACTTC. It yields the protein CAWSRDSYRSETQYF.

This clone was counted once. The chain links TRBV28 to TRBJ1-5; D is perhaps TRBD1 (6 bases). Deletions cut 5 bases from V and 8 bases from J, with 7 bases between. This CDR3 has 11 amino acids. In germline, CDR1 is MDHEN, CDR2 SYDVKM. The CDR3 is CASSRGEPQHF. DNA of the CDR3: TGTGCCAGCAGTAGGGGGGAGCCCCAGCATTTT.

The V call is TRBV4-1, the J call TRBJ2-7, with 7 nucleotides matching TRBD1. Per germline, CDR1 MGHRA and CDR2 YSYEKL. This CDR3 has 14 amino acids. With V trimmed by 2 bases and J by 3 bases, 4 bases remained unmatched. This CDR3 reads CASSQTGTDYEQYF. The CDR3 DNA sequence: TGCGCCAGCAGCCAAACAGGGACAGACTACGAGCAGTACTTC.

The chain has TRBV10-2 and TRBJ2-4, with 7 bases lining up with TRBD2. This CDR3 is 17 amino acids long. Germline assignment: CDR1 WSHSY and CDR2 SAAADI. The V segment lost 3 bases and the J segment 0 bases; nucleotides outside the gene matches: 8. The CDR3 sequence: CASSDGFGGEAKNIQYF. CDR3 in DNA: TGCGCCAGCAGTGATGGGTTTGGGGGGGAAGCCAAAAACATTCAGTACTTC.

V is TRBV7-2 and J is TRBJ2-3; 8 bases agree with TRBD2. J gave up 2 bases and V 4 bases, and 11 bases lay outside the gene matches. Looked up from germline, CDR1 is SGHTA and CDR2 is FQGNSA. The CDR3 loop spans 17 amino acids. CDR3 amino acids: CASSSLSKRGYTDTQYF. As DNA, the CDR3 is TGTGCCAGCAGCTCCCTCTCTAAGCGGGGGTACACAGATACGCAGTATTTT.

The J gene is TRBJ2-3, the V gene TRBV29-1, with TRBD2 matching 14 bases. The CDR3 is 18 residues long. V dropped 6 bases and J dropped 2; count of bases not matched to a gene: 13. Germline values: CDR1 SQVTM, CDR2 ANQGSEA. Here the CDR3 DNA reads TGCAGCGTGATGACTAGCGGGGGGGCCATAGTTTCCACAGATACGCAGTATTTT. Protein product: CSVMTSGGAIVSTDTQYF.

The gene calls are TRBV5-1 and TRBJ1-1; tentative D call: TRBD1 (5 bases). Trimming cost V 0 bases and J 5 bases, with 11 bases left between them. The CDR3 runs to 14 residues. Germline assignment: CDR1 SGHRS and CDR2 YFSETQ. The CDR3 loop is CASSLAGKGTEAFF. The CDR3 coding sequence is TGCGCCAGCAGCTTGGCGGGCAAGGGGACTGAAGCTTTCTTT.

The V gene is TRBV5-1, the J gene TRBJ2-5; no clear D. V was clipped by 4 bases and J by 2 bases, with 15 bases between them. CDR3 length equals 15 residues. Germline values: CDR1 SGHRS, CDR2 YFSETQ. CDR3 sequence: CASSLILGVQETQYF. The CDR3 bases are TGCGCCAGCAGCCTCATCCTTGGAGTTCAAGAGACCCAGTACTTC.

V gene TRBV5-1 combines with J gene TRBJ2-1; D call uncertain. CDR1 and CDR2 from the germline V gene are SGHRS and YFSETQ. There are 15 residues in the CDR3. Trimming took 0 bases from V and 3 from J, leaving 10 bases between them. The CDR3: CASSLGVGLYNEQFF. For the CDR3, the DNA is TGCGCCAGCAGCTTGGGTGTGGGCCTCTACAATGAGCAGTTCTTC.

The CDR3 spells CASSGTGFQPQHF. CDR3 DNA sequence: TGTGCCAGTAGTGGAACAGGGTTTCAGCCCCAGCATTTT. The chain has TRBV19 and TRBJ1-5; a weak D match, TRBD1 (6 bases). This CDR3 is 13 amino acids long. V shed 5 bases and J shed 6 bases, with 11 bases lying between them. CDR1 and CDR2 (germline): LNHDA, SQIVND (reference sequence).

This chain joins TRBV5-4 and TRBJ2-1, with a tentative D call TRBD2 (6 bases). The germline V gene encodes CDR1 SGHNT and CDR2 YYREEE (reference sequence). This CDR3 spans 14 amino acids. V dropped 0 bases and J dropped 9 bases, with 13 bases sitting between them. CDR3 sequence (DNA): TGTGCCAGCAGCTTGGGACTAGGCCTTGTTGAGCAGTTCTTC. This codes for CASSLGLGLVEQFF.

The CDR3 nucleotides are TGTGCCAGCTCCCCGAATATCGGGGACCAAGAGACCCAGTACTTC. Its protein product is CASSPNIGDQETQYF. V gene TRBV18 combines with J gene TRBJ2-5; weak D call: TRBD2 (5 bases). Trimming took off 6 bases at V and 0 bases at J, with 14 bases between the two ends. The CDR3 has 15 amino acids. Germline V gene lookup returns CDR1 KGHSH and CDR2 LQKENI.

This clone was seen just once. The chain carries TRBV4-2 and TRBJ2-1; TRBD2 aligns across 9 bases. CDR1 and CDR2 from the germline V gene are LGHNA and YNFKEQ. The CDR3 consists of 19 residues. V lost 0 bases and J lost 3; bases outside the gene matches: 12. Here the CDR3 reads CASSQEGLGRGGLYNEQFF. The CDR3 coding sequence is TGTGCCAGCAGCCAAGAGGGGCTTGGGCGGGGGGGCCTCTACAATGAGCAGTTCTTC.

V and J are TRBV7-3 and TRBJ2-7, with 8 bases lining up with TRBD2. Germline V CDR1 and CDR2: SGHTA, FQGTGA. The CDR3 is 15 amino acids. Trimming removed 3 bases from V and 3 bases from J; junction bases left unmatched: 7. This CDR3 reads CASSFSGGPLYEQYF. The DNA of the CDR3 is TGTGCCAGCAGCTTTTCGGGGGGGCCTCTCTACGAGCAGTACTTC. The full variable domain, with the rest looked up from reference TRBV7-3 and TRBJ2-7, is GAGVSQTPSNKVTEKGKYVELRCDPISGHTALYWYRQSLGQGPEFLIYFQGTGAADDSGLPNDRFFAVRPEGSVSTLKIQRTERGDSAVYLCASSFSGGPLYEQYFGPGTRLTVT.

The V and J genes are TRBV2 and TRBJ2-3, with no clear D. Between the trimmed V and J ends, which lost 7 bases and 2 bases, there was a span of 10 bases. This CDR3 has 13 residues. CDR1 and CDR2 (germline): SNHLY, FYNNEI. CDR3 nucleotides: TGTGCCAGCACCCCGAGGCTCACAGATACGCAGTATTTT. Translated, it gives CASTPRLTDTQYF.